What follows are 30 T cell receptor beta chains derived from one specimen sequenced in a study of control samples from healthy donors and cancer patients. Measured with immunoSEQ multiplex PCR; TCRdb has only the in-frame clones, and not every one. The table has 65,000 to 90,000 clones, roughly 86% seen once. Material for sequencing was blood. These receptors came from a middle-aged man in good health.

The DNA of the CDR3 is TGCGCCAGCAGCGCCTCGAGTCTAGCAACCGGGGAGCTGTTTTTT. Translated, it gives CASSASSLATGELFF. This chain joins TRBV5-1 and TRBJ2-2, with D maybe TRBD2 (5 bases). The CDR3 loop spans 15 amino acids. V was clipped by 4 bases and J by 5 bases, with 15 bases between them. From germline, CDR1 is SGHRS and CDR2 YFSETQ.

The rearrangement links TRBV4-3 to TRBJ1-2; TRBD1 agrees at 11 bases. With 7 bases clipped from V and 7 bases from J, the junction kept 8 bases outside the gene matches. The CDR3 extends over 14 amino acids. The germline V gene has CDR1 LGHNA and CDR2 YSLEER. The CDR3 DNA reads TGCGCCAGCAATCGGGACAGGGGGTATGGTGGCTACACCTTC. It codes for CASNRDRGYGGYTF.

This sequence joins TRBV11-2 and TRBJ2-7, with unresolved D. Germline CDR1 is SGHAT and CDR2 is FQNNGV. The CDR3 covers 13 residues. V was clipped by 5 bases and J by 5 bases, with 13 bases between them. The CDR3 coding sequence is TGTGCCAGCAGCCGAACCTGGGTCCACGAGCAGTACTTC. Protein: CASSRTWVHEQYF.

The chain couples TRBV24-1 to TRBJ1-1; D gene unclear. Trimming pared 7 bases from V and 1 base from J, leaving 24 bases between. The CDR3 spans 18 residues. In germline, CDR1 is KGHDR, CDR2 SFDVKD. Here the CDR3 reads CATRESETASLGNTEAFF. In DNA form, the CDR3 reads TGTGCCACCAGAGAGAGTGAAACAGCTTCTCTAGGGAACACTGAAGCTTTCTTT.

With regard to this clone: Within the sample, other DNA sequences also encode this same CDR3. The V call is TRBV10-3, the J call TRBJ1-1; D is possibly TRBD1 (6 bases). Germline V gene data show CDR1 as ENHRY and CDR2 as SYGVKD. The CDR3 is 14 amino acids. The ends were cut back, 6 bases at V and 1 base at J, with 12 bases in the middle. In nucleotides, the CDR3 is TGTGCCATCAGAGGGGGAGGGGAGAACACTGAAGCTTTCTTT. Translated, it gives CAIRGGGENTEAFF.

The chain employs TRBV30 and TRBJ1-2; D is unclear. The CDR3 runs 12 residues. The ends were cut back, 3 bases at V and 3 bases at J, with 8 bases in the middle. From germline, CDR1 is GTSNPN and CDR2 SVGIG (reference sequence). The CDR3 nucleotides read TGTGCCTGGAGATTCATGGACTATGGCTACACCTTC. This gives the protein CAWRFMDYGYTF.

This clone was seen only once. The V call is TRBV19, the J call TRBJ2-6; D is unclear. Germline CDR1 is LNHDA and CDR2 is SQIVND (reference sequence). CDR3 length: 13 amino acids. With 3 bases removed from V and 3 bases from J, the gap between germline ends came to 3 bases. CDR3 nucleotide sequence: TGTGCCAGTAGTATTCGTGGGGCCAACGTCCTGACTTTC. Translation: CASSIRGANVLTF.

CDR3 in DNA: TGTGCCTGGAGTGCAGGGTTCTACGAGCAGTACTTC. Encoded protein: CAWSAGFYEQYF. The chain uses TRBV30 and TRBJ2-7; a weak D match, TRBD1 (5 bases). V was trimmed by 1 base and J by 3 bases, leaving 7 bases between them. The CDR3 runs to 12 residues. Germline assignment: CDR1 GTSNPN and CDR2 SVGIG (reference sequence).

The chain has TRBV5-1 and TRBJ1-3; D gene uncertain. Trimming took off 2 bases at V and 2 bases at J, with 8 bases between the two ends. The CDR3 spans 14 residues. Germline V gene lookup returns CDR1 SGHRS and CDR2 YFSETQ. In nucleotides, the CDR3 is TGCGCCAGCAGCTTAGGAGGGACTGGAAACACCATATATTTT. It codes for CASSLGGTGNTIYF.

The rearrangement uses TRBV6-2 or TRBV6-3 and TRBJ2-3; 10 bases match TRBD2. This CDR3 has 13 amino acids. Losses at the gene ends were 9 bases for V and 2 bases for J; bases not matched to a gene: 2. Germline V gene sequence: CDR1 MNHEY, CDR2 SVGEGT. In DNA form, the CDR3 reads TGTGCCAGTAGCGGGGGGAACACAGATACGCAGTATTTT. This sequence encodes CASSGGNTDTQYF.

The chain employs TRBV9 and TRBJ2-1; possibly TRBD2 for D (5 bases). The germline V and J ends were trimmed by 4 bases and 4 bases, with 15 bases remaining between them. Germline loops: CDR1 SGDLS, CDR2 YYNGEE. This CDR3 comprises 15 residues. The CDR3 DNA is TGTGCCAGCAGCCCTCAGACGGGGTCGTACAATGAGCAGTTCTTC. This translates into CASSPQTGSYNEQFF.

The chain carries TRBV2 and TRBJ2-1, with TRBD2 matching 12 bases. After removal of 2 bases from V and 8 bases from J, the junction contained 7 bases not matched to a gene. The germline gives CDR1 SNHLY, CDR2 FYNNEI. CDR3 length: 16 amino acids. CDR3 coding DNA: TGTGCCAGCAGTGAAATTGCTAGCGGGGGGGTCGATGAGCAGTTCTTC. Translation gives CASSEIASGGVDEQFF.

The V and J genes are TRBV11-2 and TRBJ2-2; 14 positions agree with TRBD2. This CDR3 contains 16 residues. With V trimmed by 5 bases and J by 4 bases, 3 bases remained unmatched. Germline-derived CDR1 and CDR2 are SGHAT and FQNNGV. In nucleotides, the CDR3 is TGTGCCAGCAGCCCTGGGACTAGCGGGGGCACCGGGGAGCTGTTTTTT. Translated, it gives CASSPGTSGGTGELFF.

V usage is TRBV10-1 and J usage is TRBJ1-1, with 10 bases that match TRBD1. Germline CDR1 WNHNN, CDR2 SYGVQD (reference sequence). Trimming took 6 bases from V and 5 from J; bases not matched to a gene: 3. The CDR3 loop spans 13 amino acids. CDR3 DNA sequence: TGCGCCAGCAGAGGACAGGGGGGGACTGAAGCTTTCTTT. Its translation is CASRGQGGTEAFF.

The chain has TRBV11-1 and TRBJ1-5, with 7 positions matching TRBD1. Trimming cost V 3 bases and J 7 bases; bases outside gene matches: 3. The CDR3 spans 13 residues. Germline V lookup: CDR1 SGHAT, CDR2 FQDESV (reference sequence). The CDR3 coding sequence is TGTGCCAGCAGCTTCGACAGGGACCAGCCCCAGCATTTT. Translating it yields CASSFDRDQPQHF.

CDR3 nucleotides: TGTGCCAGCAGGGAGGACAGCTATGGCTACACCTTC. Amino acid sequence: CASREDSYGYTF. The J gene is TRBJ1-2, the V gene TRBV2, with D perhaps matching TRBD1 (6 bases). Trimming stripped 6 bases from V and 4 bases from J, with 9 bases between. From germline, CDR1 is SNHLY and CDR2 FYNNEI. CDR3 length: 12 residues.

The J gene is TRBJ1-2, the V gene TRBV5-6; no clear D gene. Germline-derived CDR1 and CDR2 are SGHDT and YYEEEE. Trimming took 1 base from V and 2 from J, leaving 15 bases between them. This CDR3 region has 16 residues. Written as DNA, the CDR3 is TGTGCCAGCAGCTTGATGGGCCGGACGGACAACTATGGCTACACCTTC. Its translation is CASSLMGRTDNYGYTF.

The genes are TRBV20-1 and TRBJ1-6; D is unclear. The germline V gene has CDR1 DFQATT and CDR2 SNEGSKA (reference sequence). The CDR3 runs 16 residues. V was cut by 3 bases and J by 0 bases, with 12 bases left in between. In nucleotides, the CDR3 is TGCAGTGCTAGTCTGGGAGGGAGCTCCTATAATTCACCCCTCCACTTT. This gives the protein CSASLGGSSYNSPLHF.

The chain combines TRBV7-2 with TRBJ2-2, with D uncertain. Trimming left V 5 bases short and J 1 base short, with 8 bases between. The CDR3 is 14 residues long. CDR1 is SGHTA and CDR2 is FQGNSA in the germline V gene. Written as DNA, the CDR3 is TGTGCCAGCAGCAAGGACCAGAACACCGGGGAGCTGTTTTTT. This gives the protein CASSKDQNTGELFF.

V gene TRBV7-2 combines with J gene TRBJ2-3; no clear D gene. V lost 2 bases and J 5 bases, leaving 5 bases between the germline ends. The CDR3 loop spans 12 amino acids. Germline V CDR1 and CDR2: SGHTA, FQGNSA. CDR3 in DNA: TGTGCCAGCAGCTTAATGGAAGATACGCAGTATTTT. It codes for CASSLMEDTQYF. Drawing the rest from reference TRBV7-2 and TRBJ2-3, the complete variable domain is GAGVSQSPSNKVTEKGKDVELRCDPISGHTALYWYRQSLGQGLEFLIYFQGNSAPDKSGLPSDRFSAERTGGSVSTLTIQRTQQEDSAVYLCASSLMEDTQYFGPGTRLTVL.

This clone was observed a few times. Here the CDR3 DNA reads TGTGCCAGTAGTATAGCGCAGGCACTAGCGGGAGACGAGCAGTACTTC. It encodes CASSIAQALAGDEQYF. This rearrangement joins TRBV19 to TRBJ2-7; TRBD2 agrees at 11 bases. Per germline, CDR1 LNHDA and CDR2 SQIVND (reference sequence). The V gene end was trimmed by 1 base and the J gene end by 5 bases; junction bases not matched to a gene: 7. The CDR3 covers 16 residues.

This clone was seen a few times. The chain couples TRBV6-1 to TRBJ2-5; D not certain. Deletions cut 2 bases from V and 1 base from J, with 11 bases between. Germline lookup yields CDR1 MNHNS and CDR2 SASEGT. The CDR3 extends over 15 amino acids. The CDR3: CASSETYTLQETQYF. The CDR3 coding sequence is TGTGCCAGCAGTGAAACATACACCCTCCAAGAGACCCAGTACTTC.

The rearrangement uses TRBV15 and TRBJ2-4; D tentatively reads TRBD1 or TRBD2 (5 bases each). V was shortened by 0 bases and J by 10 bases, with 16 bases between the two germline ends. The CDR3 spans 15 residues. Germline V gene data show CDR1 as LNHNV and CDR2 as YYDKDF (reference sequence). DNA of the CDR3: TGTGCCACCAGCAGAGATTGGCAAACAGGCGGGATTCAGTACTTC. Its protein product is CATSRDWQTGGIQYF.

This sequence joins TRBV7-9 and TRBJ1-2; D is undetermined. V lost 1 base, J lost 4 bases, and 7 bases lay in between. Germline values: CDR1 SEHNR, CDR2 FQNEAQ (reference sequence). This CDR3 contains 13 residues. Written as DNA, the CDR3 is TGTGCCAGCAGCTTAGGTGAAAGCTATGGCTACACCTTC. Its translation: CASSLGESYGYTF.

The sample holds a few counts of this clone. The genes are TRBV5-1 and TRBJ1-2; D is unresolved. Between the trimmed V and J ends, which lost 0 bases and 0 bases, there was a span of 6 bases. In germline, CDR1 is SGHRS, CDR2 YFSETQ. This CDR3 contains 14 residues. DNA of the CDR3: TGCGCCAGCAGCTTGGCCGAGGCTAACTATGGCTACACCTTC. Protein: CASSLAEANYGYTF.

J is TRBJ1-5 and V is TRBV7-9; D may be TRBD1 (6 bases). In germline, CDR1 is SEHNR, CDR2 FQNEAQ (reference sequence). The CDR3 is made up of 13 amino acids. The V end lost 1 base, the J end lost 7 bases, and 8 bases lay between the germline ends. The CDR3 loop reads CASSLEGGQPQHF. CDR3 DNA sequence: TGTGCCAGCAGCTTAGAAGGGGGACAGCCCCAGCATTTT.

This sequence joins TRBV19 and TRBJ1-3; a possible D gene is TRBD1 (6 bases). V lost 6 bases to trimming and J lost 2 bases, with 8 bases between them. The CDR3 covers 13 residues. Germline assignment: CDR1 LNHDA and CDR2 SQIVND (reference sequence). In nucleotides, the CDR3 is TGTGCCAGTAGCAGGGGCCCTGGAAACACCATATATTTT. Residues: CASSRGPGNTIYF.

J is TRBJ2-5 and V is TRBV11-3, with TRBD1 identical over 7 bases. CDR3 length: 16 residues. Germline V gene data show CDR1 as SGHNT and CDR2 as YENEEA. V shed 2 bases, J shed 3 bases, and the junction held 9 bases outside the gene matches. The CDR3 coding sequence is TGTGCCAGCAGCTTATCCGGGACCGGGACAGAAGAGACCCAGTACTTC. This sequence encodes CASSLSGTGTEETQYF.

This chain uses TRBV27 with TRBJ1-2; D gene uncertain. Trimming left V 2 bases short and J 5 bases short, with 15 bases between. The CDR3 is 15 amino acids. Germline CDR1 reads MNHEY; CDR2 reads SMNVEV (reference sequence). CDR3 DNA sequence: TGTGCCAGCAGTTTAGGCAGCCACGCGTTATATGGCTACACCTTC. This gives the protein CASSLGSHALYGYTF.

This chain uses TRBV7-2 with TRBJ1-2; 8 nucleotides align to TRBD1. Germline values: CDR1 SGHTA, CDR2 FQGNSA. The CDR3 contains 14 residues. Trimming cost V 5 bases and J 10 bases; bases outside gene matches: 12. The CDR3 DNA is TGTGCCAGCAGCGAACAAACGGACAGGGAGATCTACACCTTC. Translating gives CASSEQTDREIYTF. Full variable domain (remainder filled in from reference TRBV7-2 and TRBJ1-2): GAGVSQSPSNKVTEKGKDVELRCDPISGHTALYWYRQSLGQGLEFLIYFQGNSAPDKSGLPSDRFSAERTGGSVSTLTIQRTQQEDSAVYLCASSEQTDREIYTFGSGTRLTVV.